The sequence of this T cell receptor beta chain was determined in a study of T cell changes during pregnancy in multiple sclerosis. This CDR3 comprises 13 residues. The V gene's germline CDR1 is LNHDA and CDR2 SQIVND (reference sequence). V was pared by 8 bases and J by 9 bases, with 14 bases between. Repertoires were generated with immunoSEQ multiplex PCR, while TCRdb's copy carries only in-frame clones and drops some. Of around 23,000 clones listed, more than 90% are singletons. The sequence was obtained from a female donor in good health, enrolled as a control in a pregnancy study. This chain connects TRBV19 to TRBJ1-6, with D perhaps TRBD1 (6 bases). This specimen was CD8+ T cells from peripheral blood mononuclear cells, taken in the third trimester of pregnancy. The CDR3 spells CASRGGLFSPLHF. The CDR3 nucleotides are TGTGCCAGTCGGGGGGGGCTATTTTCACCCCTCCACTTT. The full variable domain, rest sourced from reference TRBV19 and TRBJ1-6, is DGGITQSPKYLFRKEGQNVTLSCEQNLNHDAMYWYRQDPGQGLRLIYYSQIVNDFQKGDIAEGYSVSREKKESFPLTVTSAQKNPTAFYLCASRGGLFSPLHFGNGTRLTVT.